The clone carrying this TCR beta chain was detected ten times or more. Antigen: not known. This sample is part of a study of T cells in Graves' hyperthyroidism and ophthalmopathy. Study-wide context: Any treatment followed the collection of peripheral blood at initial diagnosis.

Amplified regions were TCR beta CDR3 sequences from RNA transcripts. During a first-round RT-PCR of the TCR CDR3, the HTBI primer set was used. TCRdb re-called the multiplex PCR reads through MiXCR, storing one row per CDR3 protein. The sample includes under 350,000 distinct CDR3 sequences, about 25% of them seen just once. Broader study findings: The blood repertoire included most of the expanded thyroid clonotypes above 0.001.

The TCR sequence derives from a man aged 35 to 55 with Graves' hyperthyroidism that later progressed to Graves' ophthalmopathy. Sequencing was done on a sample of blood.

CDR3 sequence reads: CSAREMGVYNSPLHF. CDR3 nucleotides: TGCAGTGCTAGAGAAATGGGAGTTTATAATTCACCCCTCCACTTT. The chain employs TRBV20-1 and TRBJ1-6; D is uncertain. This CDR3 region has 15 residues. With 0 bases removed from V and 4 bases from J, the gap between germline ends came to 10 bases. Germline V gene sequence: CDR1 DFQATT, CDR2 SNEGSKA (reference sequence).